This T cell receptor beta chain originates from a study of T cell responses to AZD1222 COVID-19 vaccine. The overall study: Pooled in the analysis were second doses at about 4 or about 12 weeks.

Trimming cost V 4 bases and J 2 bases; bases outside gene matches: 1. This CDR3 has 15 residues. Germline V gene lookup returns CDR1 SGHAT and CDR2 FQNNGV. Using immunoSEQ multiplex PCR, the repertoire was profiled, and TCRdb retains in-frame clones only, with some absent. The table includes about 97,000 clones, roughly nine tenths detected once. The sequenced sample was peripheral blood, obtained on day 0 of AZD1222 vaccination. This receptor was identified in an adult in good health. This rearrangement joins TRBV11-2 to TRBJ2-1, with 11 nucleotides matching TRBD2. CDR3 nucleotide sequence: TGTGCCAGCAGCTCGACTAGCGGGACCTACAATGAGCAGTTCTTC. Protein sequence: CASSSTSGTYNEQFF.